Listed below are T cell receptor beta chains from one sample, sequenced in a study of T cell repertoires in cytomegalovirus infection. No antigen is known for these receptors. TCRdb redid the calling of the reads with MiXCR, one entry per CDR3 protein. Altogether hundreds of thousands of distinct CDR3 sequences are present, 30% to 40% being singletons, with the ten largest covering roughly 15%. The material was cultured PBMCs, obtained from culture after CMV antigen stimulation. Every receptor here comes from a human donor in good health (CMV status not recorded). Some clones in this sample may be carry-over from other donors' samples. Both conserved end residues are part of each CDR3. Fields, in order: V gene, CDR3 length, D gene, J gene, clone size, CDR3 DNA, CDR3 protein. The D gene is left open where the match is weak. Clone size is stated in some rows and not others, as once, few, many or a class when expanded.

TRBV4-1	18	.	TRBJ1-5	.	TGCGCCAGCAGCCAAGTCGTCCTCCACGGCAGGGTGTCATGGCCCCAGCATTTT	CASSQVVLHGRVSWPQHF
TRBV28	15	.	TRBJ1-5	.	TGTGCCAGCAGTGCAGCAGGGGAAAGGAATCAGCCCCAGCATTTT	CASSAAGERNQPQHF
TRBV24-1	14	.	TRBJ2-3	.	TGTGCCACCAGTGAAGGGGCCAGGACAGATACGCAGTATTTT	CATSEGARTDTQYF
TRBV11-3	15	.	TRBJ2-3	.	TGTGCCAGCAGCTTTGACGGGAGTAGCACAGATACGCAGTATTTT	CASSFDGSSTDTQYF
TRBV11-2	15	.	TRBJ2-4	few	TGTGCCAGCAGCTTAGATCTTGGCTTATCGAACATTCAGTACTTC	CASSLDLGLSNIQYF
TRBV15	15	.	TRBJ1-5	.	TGTGCCACCAGCAGAGTAGGGAGGGGAGATCAGCCCCAGCATTTT	CATSRVGRGDQPQHF
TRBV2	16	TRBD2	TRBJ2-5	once	TGTGCCAGCATGAAAGGACTAGCGGGATCACAAGAGACCCAGTACTTC	CASMKGLAGSQETQYF
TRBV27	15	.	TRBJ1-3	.	TGTGCCAGCAGCCTTGCTCCGGGGTTGGGAAACACCATATATTTT	CASSLAPGLGNTIYF
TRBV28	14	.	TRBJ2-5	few	TGTGCCAGCAGTTTTGGTCCCAGTTTAGAGACCCAGTACTTC	CASSFGPSLETQYF
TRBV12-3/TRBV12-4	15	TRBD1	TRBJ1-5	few	TGTGCCAGCAGTAGGACAGGTCCTCAAGGTCAGCCCCAGCATTTT	CASSRTGPQGQPQHF
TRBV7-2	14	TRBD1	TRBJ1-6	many	TGTGCCAGCAGCTCGGACAGGGACAATTCACCCCTCCACTTT	CASSSDRDNSPLHF
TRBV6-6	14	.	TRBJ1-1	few	TGTGCCAGCAGTTACTCATGGACGCAACGGGAGGTTTTCTTT	CASSYSWTQREVFF
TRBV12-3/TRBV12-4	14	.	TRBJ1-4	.	TGTGCCAGCAGTTCCCCAGGGGCGGATGAAAAACTGTTTTTT	CASSSPGADEKLFF
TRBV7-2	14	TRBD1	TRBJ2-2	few	TGTGCCAGCAGCCCGACACAGGGGTCCGGGGAGCTGTTTTTT	CASSPTQGSGELFF
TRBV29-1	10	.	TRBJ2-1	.	TGCAGCTCTTATTACAATGAGCAGTTCTTC	CSSYYNEQFF
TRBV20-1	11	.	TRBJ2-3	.	TGCAGTGCTAGACTCACAGATACGCAGTATTTT	CSARLTDTQYF
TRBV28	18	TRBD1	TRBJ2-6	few	TGTGCCAGCAGTCACCACAGGGGCTCCCTCTCTGGGGCCAACGTCCTGACTTTC	CASSHHRGSLSGANVLTF
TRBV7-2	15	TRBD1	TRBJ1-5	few	TGTGCCAGCAGCCGAGACAGGGGGGTCGGTCAGCCCCAGCATTTT	CASSRDRGVGQPQHF
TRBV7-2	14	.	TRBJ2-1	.	TGTGCCAGCAGCTTAGCGCAGGTGTCCAATGAGCAGTTCTTC	CASSLAQVSNEQFF
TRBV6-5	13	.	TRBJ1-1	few	TGTGCCAGCAGTTACGCAGTGAACACTGAAGCTTTCTTT	CASSYAVNTEAFF
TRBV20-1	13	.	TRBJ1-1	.	TGCAGTCCCGACCCTCTTAAGAACACTGAAGCTTTCTTT	CSPDPLKNTEAFF
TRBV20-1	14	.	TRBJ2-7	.	TGCAGTGCTAGTTGGGCAGGGGCAACCTACGAGCAGTACTTC	CSASWAGATYEQYF
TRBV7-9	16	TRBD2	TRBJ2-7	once	TGTGCCAGCAGCCCTGTCGGGCTAGCGGGAGTCGGCGAGCAGTACTTC	CASSPVGLAGVGEQYF
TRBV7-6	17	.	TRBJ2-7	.	TGTGCCAGCAGCTTATCAGGGACAACTAATTGGGCCTACGAGCAGTACTTC	CASSLSGTTNWAYEQYF
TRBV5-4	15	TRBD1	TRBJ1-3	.	TGTGCCAGCAGCTCAGGGGGGACAACGGGAAACACCATATATTTT	CASSSGGTTGNTIYF
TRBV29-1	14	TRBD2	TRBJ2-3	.	TGCAGCGTAACAGGACTAGCGGGACCAGATACGCAGTATTTT	CSVTGLAGPDTQYF
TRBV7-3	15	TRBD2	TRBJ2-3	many	TGTGCCAGCAGCTTAGGACTAGCGGGGGAAGATACGCAGTATTTT	CASSLGLAGEDTQYF
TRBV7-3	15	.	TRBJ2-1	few	TGTGCCAGCAGCTTAAATTATTACTCCTACAATGAGCAGTTCTTC	CASSLNYYSYNEQFF
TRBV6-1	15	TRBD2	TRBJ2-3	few	TGTGCCAGCAGAGAACTAGCGGGGAGCACAGATACGCAGTATTTT	CASRELAGSTDTQYF
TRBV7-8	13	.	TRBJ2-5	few	TGTGCCAGCAGCTTACTGAAGTGGGAGACCCAGTACTTC	CASSLLKWETQYF
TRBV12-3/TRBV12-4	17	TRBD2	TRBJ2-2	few	TGTGCCAGCAGTTTAACTAGCGGGAGTCTGAGCACCGGGGAGCTGTTTTTT	CASSLTSGSLSTGELFF
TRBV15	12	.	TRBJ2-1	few	TGTGCCACCAGCAGAGCGGTGGGTCGGCAGTTCTTC	CATSRAVGRQFF
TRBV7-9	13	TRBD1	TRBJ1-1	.	TGTGCCAGCAGGGGGACAGGGGGAACTGAAGCTTTCTTT	CASRGTGGTEAFF
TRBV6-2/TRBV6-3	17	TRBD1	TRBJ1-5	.	TGTGCCAGCAGTTACTCACACGGACAGGGACGGGAACAGCCCCAGCATTTT	CASSYSHGQGREQPQHF
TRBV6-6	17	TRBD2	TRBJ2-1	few	TGTGCCAGCAGTTACTTCGTGGCACTAGCGGGATCCAATGAGCAGTTCTTC	CASSYFVALAGSNEQFF
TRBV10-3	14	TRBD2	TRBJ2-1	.	TGTGCCATCAGAACGACTAGCGGGGGGGATGAGCAGTTCTTC	CAIRTTSGGDEQFF
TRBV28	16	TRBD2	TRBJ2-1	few	TGTGCCAGCAGGCCAACGACTAGCGGGAGGTCTAATGAGCAGTTCTTC	CASRPTTSGRSNEQFF
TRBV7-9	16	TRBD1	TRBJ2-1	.	TGTGCCAGCAGCTTAAAGGGACAGGGACCATACAATGAGCAGTTCTTC	CASSLKGQGPYNEQFF
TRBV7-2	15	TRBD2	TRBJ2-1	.	TGTGCCAGCAGCGATAGCGGGAGTCAGTACAATGAGCAGTTCTTC	CASSDSGSQYNEQFF
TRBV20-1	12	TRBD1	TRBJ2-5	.	TGCAGTTCCGGGACAGCACAAGAGACCCAGTACTTC	CSSGTAQETQYF
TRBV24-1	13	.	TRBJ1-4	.	TGTGCCACCAGTGATGGGGGTAACGAAAAACTGTTTTTT	CATSDGGNEKLFF
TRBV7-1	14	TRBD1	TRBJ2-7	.	TGTGCCAGCAGCTACGGGACAGTTTCCTACGAGCAGTACTTC	CASSYGTVSYEQYF
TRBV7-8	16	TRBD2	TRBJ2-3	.	TGTGCCAGCAGCTTACGAATCGGACTAGCCGCAGATACGCAGTATTTT	CASSLRIGLAADTQYF
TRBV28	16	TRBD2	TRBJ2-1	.	TGTGCCAGCAGTTTCCCGGGACTAGCGGGAAACAATGAGCAGTTCTTC	CASSFPGLAGNNEQFF
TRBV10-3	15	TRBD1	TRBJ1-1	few	TGTGCCATCACATACAGCCTTGGACAGGACACTGAAGCTTTCTTT	CAITYSLGQDTEAFF
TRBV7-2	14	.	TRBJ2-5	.	TGTGCCAGCAGACTGGAGGGCCTACCGGGGACCCAGTACTTC	CASRLEGLPGTQYF
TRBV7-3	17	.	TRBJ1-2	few	TGTGCCAGCAGCTTATTTCCTACGGGGGAAGGTAGCTATGGCTACACCTTC	CASSLFPTGEGSYGYTF
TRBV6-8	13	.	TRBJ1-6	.	TGTGCCAGCACGGGACAAAATAATTCACCCCTCCACTTT	CASTGQNNSPLHF
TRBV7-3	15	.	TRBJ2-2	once	TGTGCCAGCAGCTCCGAGGGGACGAACACCGGGGAGCTGTTTTTT	CASSSEGTNTGELFF
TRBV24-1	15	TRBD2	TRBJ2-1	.	TGTGCCACCAGTGATTTAGAACTAGCGGGGGATGAGCAGTTCTTC	CATSDLELAGDEQFF
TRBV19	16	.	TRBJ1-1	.	TGTGCCACCTCAAAGGGCGGTCCTTCCTTGAACACTGAAGCTTTCTTT	CATSKGGPSLNTEAFF
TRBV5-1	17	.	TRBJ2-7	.	TGCGCCAGCAGCAATGGACGGAATTCCGCGGTCTCCTACGAGCAGTACTTC	CASSNGRNSAVSYEQYF